The 9 T cell receptor beta chains below all came from one sample that was sequenced in a study of blood T cell repertoires in COVID-19. TCRdb's copy holds only in-frame clones and misses some; the assay was immunoSEQ multiplex PCR. The sample carries approximately 230,000 clones, about 91% recorded once. Sequenced sample: peripheral blood. These receptors were collected from an elderly man with acute or convalescent COVID-19.

The chain is built from TRBV12-3 or TRBV12-4 and TRBJ2-7; TRBD2 is a possible D gene (5 bases). Between the trimmed V and J ends, which lost 4 bases and 6 bases, there was a span of 10 bases. The CDR3 sequence is 12 residues long. CDR3 residues: CASSSSSTEQYF. CDR3 nucleotide sequence: TGTGCCAGCAGTTCGTCTAGCACCGAGCAGTACTTC.

Notes on this clone: At the DNA level, this CDR3 is encoded by other sequences in the same sample as well. The rearrangement uses TRBV3-1 (or the pseudogene TRBV3-2) and TRBJ1-2; D is possibly TRBD1 (5 bases). The CDR3 sequence is 12 residues long. Trimming removed 4 bases from V and 5 bases from J, with 8 bases in between. CDR1 and CDR2 from the germline V gene are LGHDT and YNNKEL (reference sequence). CDR3 DNA: TGTGCCAGCAGCCTCGGGGGTTATGGCTACACCTTC. Translated, it gives CASSLGGYGYTF.

The chain carries TRBV7-8 and TRBJ2-7, with D maybe TRBD2 (6 bases). V lost 5 bases, J lost 5 bases, and 16 bases lay in between. The CDR3 has 14 residues. Per the germline V gene, CDR1 is SGHVS and CDR2 is FQNEAQ. The CDR3 spells CASSLGDSRDEQYF. In nucleotides, the CDR3 is TGTGCCAGCAGCCTAGGGGACTCAAGGGACGAGCAGTACTTC.

V gene TRBV6-5 combines with J gene TRBJ2-1; perhaps TRBD1 as D (6 bases). Germline-derived CDR1 and CDR2 are MNHEY and SVGAGI. The V end lost 7 bases, the J end lost 5 bases, and 12 bases lay between the germline ends. This CDR3 region has 13 residues. In DNA, the CDR3 is TGTGCCAGCAACAGGGACGGAAACAATGAGCAGTTCTTC. Its translation is CASNRDGNNEQFF.

The J gene is TRBJ1-1, the V gene TRBV19; 9 positions agree with TRBD1. Trimming cost V 5 bases and J 3 bases; bases outside gene matches: 7. CDR1 LNHDA and CDR2 SQIVND come from the germline V gene (reference sequence). This CDR3 is built from 15 residues. CDR3 region: CASSADRGLDTEAFF. CDR3 sequence (DNA): TGTGCCAGTAGTGCGGACAGGGGCCTAGACACTGAAGCTTTCTTT.

V is TRBV2 and J is TRBJ2-1; 7 bases align to TRBD2. Trimming at V came to 8 bases and at J to 5 bases, leaving 6 bases not matched to a gene. The CDR3 runs to 13 residues. Germline CDR1 and CDR2: SNHLY and FYNNEI. This chain's CDR3 is CASQAGSDNEQFF. The CDR3 region has the DNA TGTGCCAGCCAAGCGGGAAGCGACAATGAGCAGTTCTTC.

The chain combines TRBV7-2 with TRBJ2-7, with 8 nucleotides matching TRBD1. This CDR3 contains 14 residues. With 2 bases clipped from V and 6 bases from J, the junction kept 6 bases outside the gene matches. CDR1 SGHTA and CDR2 FQGNSA come from the germline V gene. CDR3: CASSLTGGIGEQYF. The CDR3 DNA reads as TGTGCCAGCAGCTTAACAGGGGGGATAGGCGAGCAGTACTTC.

V and J are TRBV7-2 and TRBJ2-2; TRBD2 matches at 7 bases. CDR1 and CDR2 (germline): SGHTA, FQGNSA. The CDR3 loop spans 17 amino acids. Losses at the gene ends were 0 bases for V and 7 bases for J; bases not matched to a gene: 11. CDR3 sequence: CASSLAPGLPPSGELFF. CDR3 DNA sequence: TGTGCCAGCAGCTTAGCCCCGGGACTACCTCCTAGCGGGGAGCTGTTTTTT.

The genes are TRBV6-5 and TRBJ1-3, with D maybe TRBD1 (5 bases). Germline V CDR1 and CDR2: MNHEY, SVGAGI. V was clipped by 7 bases and J by 0 bases, with 13 bases between them. The CDR3 is 15 amino acids. CDR3 nucleotides: TGTGCCAGCACCCCGGTCCAGGGCTCTGGAAACACCATATATTTT. Its translation is CASTPVQGSGNTIYF.